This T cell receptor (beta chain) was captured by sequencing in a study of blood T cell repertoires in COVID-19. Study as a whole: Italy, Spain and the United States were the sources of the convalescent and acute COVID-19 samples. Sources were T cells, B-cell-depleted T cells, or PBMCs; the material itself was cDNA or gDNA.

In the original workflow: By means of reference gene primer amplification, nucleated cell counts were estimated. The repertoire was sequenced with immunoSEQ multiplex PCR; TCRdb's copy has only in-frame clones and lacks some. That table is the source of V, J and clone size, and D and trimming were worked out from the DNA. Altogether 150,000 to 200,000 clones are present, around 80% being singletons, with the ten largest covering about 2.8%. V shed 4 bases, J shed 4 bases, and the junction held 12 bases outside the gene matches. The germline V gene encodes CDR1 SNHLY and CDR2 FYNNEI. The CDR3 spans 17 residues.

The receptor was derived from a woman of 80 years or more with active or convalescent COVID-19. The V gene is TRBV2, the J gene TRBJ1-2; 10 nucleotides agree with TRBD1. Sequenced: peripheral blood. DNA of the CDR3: TGTGCCAGCAGTGGGTCCGGGACAGGGGAAACTACCTATGGCTACACCTTC. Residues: CASSGSGTGETTYGYTF.